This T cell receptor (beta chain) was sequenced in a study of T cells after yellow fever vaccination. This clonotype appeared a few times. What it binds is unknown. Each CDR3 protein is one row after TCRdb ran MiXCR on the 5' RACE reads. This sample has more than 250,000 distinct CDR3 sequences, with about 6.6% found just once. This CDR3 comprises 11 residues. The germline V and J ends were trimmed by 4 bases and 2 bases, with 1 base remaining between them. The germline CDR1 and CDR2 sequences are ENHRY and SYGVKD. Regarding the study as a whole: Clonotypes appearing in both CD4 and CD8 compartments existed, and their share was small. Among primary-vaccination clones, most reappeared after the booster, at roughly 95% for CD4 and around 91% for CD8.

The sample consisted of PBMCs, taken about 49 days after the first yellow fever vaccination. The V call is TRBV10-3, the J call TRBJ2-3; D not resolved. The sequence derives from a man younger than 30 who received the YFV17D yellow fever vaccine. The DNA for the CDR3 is TGTGCCATCAGTGTCACAGATACGCAGTATTTT. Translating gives CAISVTDTQYF.